This T cell receptor beta chain was captured in a study of blood T cell repertoires in COVID-19. Study details: PBMCs, B-cell-depleted T cells, or T cells provided the cDNA or gDNA that made up the material.

Per the authors' pipeline: Estimation of nucleated cell counts was performed using reference gene primer amplification. Measured with immunoSEQ multiplex PCR; TCRdb has only the in-frame clones, and not every one. From that table come the V and J calls and clone size; the DNA was used to work out D and trimming. The data hold fewer than 90,000 clones, with approximately 90% observed a single time. The CDR3 loop spans 13 amino acids. Per the germline V gene, CDR1 is SGHKS and CDR2 is YYEKEE (reference sequence). Trimming removed 4 bases at V and 1 base at J, with 9 bases between. Sequenced: peripheral blood. The chain is built from TRBV5-5 and TRBJ2-7, with D possibly matching TRBD1 (6 bases). This receptor was identified in a woman older than 75 with active COVID-19. The CDR3 bases are TGTGCCAGCAGCAGGACAGATTCCTACGAGCAGTACTTC. Its protein is CASSRTDSYEQYF.